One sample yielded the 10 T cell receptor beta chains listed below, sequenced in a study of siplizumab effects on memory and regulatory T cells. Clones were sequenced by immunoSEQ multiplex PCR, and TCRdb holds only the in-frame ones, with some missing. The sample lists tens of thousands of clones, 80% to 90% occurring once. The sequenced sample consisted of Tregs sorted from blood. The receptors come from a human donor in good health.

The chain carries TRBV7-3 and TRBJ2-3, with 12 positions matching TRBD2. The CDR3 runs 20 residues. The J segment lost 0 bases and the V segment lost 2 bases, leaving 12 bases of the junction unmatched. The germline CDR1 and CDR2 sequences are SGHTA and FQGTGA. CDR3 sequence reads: CASSLGPSGGAIGSTDTQYF. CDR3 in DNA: TGTGCCAGCAGCTTAGGGCCTAGCGGGGGGGCCATCGGTAGCACAGATACGCAGTATTTT. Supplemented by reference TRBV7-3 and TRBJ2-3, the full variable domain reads GAGVSQTPSNKVTEKGKYVELRCDPISGHTALYWYRQSLGQGPEFLIYFQGTGAADDSGLPNDRFFAVRPEGSVSTLKIQRTERGDSAVYLCASSLGPSGGAIGSTDTQYFGPGTRLTVL.

The CDR3 region is CASSFTTGANYGYTF. CDR3 DNA sequence: TGTGCCAGCAGCTTTACGACAGGTGCTAACTATGGCTACACCTTC. The V call is TRBV7-2, the J call TRBJ1-2; D perhaps matches TRBD1 (6 bases). Trimming pared 3 bases from V and 0 bases from J, leaving 11 bases between. Germline CDR1 reads SGHTA; CDR2 reads FQGNSA. The CDR3 has 15 residues.

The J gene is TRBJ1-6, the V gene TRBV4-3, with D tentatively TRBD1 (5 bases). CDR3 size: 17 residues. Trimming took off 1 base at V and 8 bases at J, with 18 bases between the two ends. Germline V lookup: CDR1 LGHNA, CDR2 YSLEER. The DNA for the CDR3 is TGCGCCAGCAGCCAAGCGTTGGGGACCTATCCCTATTCACCCCTCCACTTT. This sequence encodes CASSQALGTYPYSPLHF.

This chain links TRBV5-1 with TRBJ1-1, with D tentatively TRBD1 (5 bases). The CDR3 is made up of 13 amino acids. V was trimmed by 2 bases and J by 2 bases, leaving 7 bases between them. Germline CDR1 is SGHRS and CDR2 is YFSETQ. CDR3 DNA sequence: TGCGCCAGCAGCTTAGGACATAACACTGAAGCTTTCTTT. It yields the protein CASSLGHNTEAFF. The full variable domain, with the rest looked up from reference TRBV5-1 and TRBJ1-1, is KAGVTQTPRYLIKTRGQQVTLSCSPISGHRSVSWYQQTPGQGLQFLFEYFSETQRNKGNFPGRFSGRQFSNSRSEMNVSTLELGDSALYLCASSLGHNTEAFFGQGTRLTVV.

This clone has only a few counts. The CDR3: CASSSSGTEAFF. The CDR3 nucleotides are TGCGCCAGCAGCTCCTCCGGCACTGAAGCTTTCTTT. The rearrangement links TRBV5-1 to TRBJ1-1, with D unresolved. V lost 3 bases and J 4 bases, leaving 7 bases between the germline ends. This CDR3 spans 12 amino acids. Looked up from germline, CDR1 is SGHRS and CDR2 is YFSETQ.

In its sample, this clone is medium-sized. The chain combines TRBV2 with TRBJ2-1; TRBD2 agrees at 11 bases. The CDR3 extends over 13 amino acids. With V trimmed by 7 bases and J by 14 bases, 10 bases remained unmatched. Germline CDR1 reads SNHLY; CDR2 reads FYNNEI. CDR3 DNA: TGTGCCAGCAAAACGCTAGCGGGGGGCTGGAAGTTCTTC. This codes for CASKTLAGGWKFF.

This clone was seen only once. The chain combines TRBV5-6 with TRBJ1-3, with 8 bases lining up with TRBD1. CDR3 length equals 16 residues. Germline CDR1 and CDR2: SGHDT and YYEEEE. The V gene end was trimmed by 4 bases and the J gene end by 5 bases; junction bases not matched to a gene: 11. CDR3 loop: CASSSDGTGLRNTIYF. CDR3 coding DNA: TGTGCCAGCAGCAGCGACGGGACAGGATTACGAAACACCATATATTTT.

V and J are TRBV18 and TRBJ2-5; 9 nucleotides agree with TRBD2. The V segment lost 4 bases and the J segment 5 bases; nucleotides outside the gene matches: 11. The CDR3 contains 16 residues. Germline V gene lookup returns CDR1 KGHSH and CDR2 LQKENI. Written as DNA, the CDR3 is TGTGCCAGCTCACGGGGACTAGCAGGGTCTTTGGAGACCCAGTACTTC. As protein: CASSRGLAGSLETQYF.

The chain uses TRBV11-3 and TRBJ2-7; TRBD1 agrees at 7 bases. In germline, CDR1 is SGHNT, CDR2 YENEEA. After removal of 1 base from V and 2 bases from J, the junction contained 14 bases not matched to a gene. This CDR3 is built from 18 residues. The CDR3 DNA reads TGTGCCAGCAGCTTAGGCCGGGACAGAGGATCATACCCCTACGAGCAGTACTTC. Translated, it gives CASSLGRDRGSYPYEQYF.

This CDR3 reads CASFPGGTLYEQYF. CDR3 DNA sequence: TGTGCCAGCTTTCCGGGGGGGACTCTCTACGAGCAGTACTTC. The chain combines TRBV28 with TRBJ2-7; 8 bases match TRBD2. The CDR3 runs to 14 residues. V shed 8 bases, J shed 3 bases, and the junction held 9 bases outside the gene matches. Germline CDR1 is MDHEN and CDR2 is SYDVKM.